This is a list of T cell receptor beta chains from one sample in a study of T cell changes during pregnancy in multiple sclerosis. Produced via immunoSEQ multiplex PCR; TCRdb's table is partial and in-frame only. The table lists around 19,000 clones, over 65% of them singletons. The sequencing used CD8+ T cells from peripheral blood mononuclear cells, collected after pregnancy. The source is a female donor with multiple sclerosis, enrolled in a pregnancy study. Each CDR3 is given with its conserved first and last residue. Fields, in order: CDR3 length, J gene, D gene, clone size, V gene, CDR3 DNA, CDR3 protein. The D gene is left open where the match is weak. Only part of the rows carry a size: once, few, many, or a class if the clone is expanded.

length: 16
J: TRBJ2-5
D: -
size: -
V: TRBV5-6
DNA: TGTGCCAGCAGCTTGCCCGGGACTTCAATGGGGGAGACCCAGTACTTC
CDR3: CASSLPGTSMGETQYF

length: 15
J: TRBJ2-1
D: -
size: -
V: TRBV11-2
DNA: TGTGCCAGCAGTCACCGGGGGGCCTCCTACAATGAGCAGTTCTTC
CDR3: CASSHRGASYNEQFF

length: 13
J: TRBJ2-7
D: -
size: -
V: TRBV5-6
DNA: TGTGCCAGCAGCTTGAGCAGGGCCTACGAGCAGTACTTC
CDR3: CASSLSRAYEQYF

length: 14
J: TRBJ1-2
D: -
size: medium-sized
V: TRBV5-4
DNA: TGTGCCAGCAGACCGGAGAGGGATTCATATGGCTACACCTTC
CDR3: CASRPERDSYGYTF

length: 14
J: TRBJ1-1
D: TRBD1
size: -
V: TRBV19
DNA: TGTGCCAGTAGTATGGGACAGGGCGTCTCTGAAGCTTTCTTT
CDR3: CASSMGQGVSEAFF

length: 15
J: TRBJ2-3
D: TRBD1
size: -
V: TRBV7-3
DNA: TGTGCCAGCAGCTACCCGACAGGGGGCACAGATACGCAGTATTTT
CDR3: CASSYPTGGTDTQYF

length: 16
J: TRBJ2-1
D: -
size: -
V: TRBV5-4
DNA: TGTGCCAGCAGCTTACACCGGGACACGGGTAGGGATGAGCAGTTCTTC
CDR3: CASSLHRDTGRDEQFF

length: 16
J: TRBJ2-3
D: TRBD1
size: -
V: TRBV9
DNA: TGTGCCAGCAGCGTAGCTAAAACAGGGGGGACAGATACGCAGTATTTT
CDR3: CASSVAKTGGTDTQYF

length: 15
J: TRBJ1-6
D: -
size: -
V: TRBV4-1
DNA: TGCGCCAGCAGCCAAGATGAGGAAGTAAGGTCACCCCTCCACTTT
CDR3: CASSQDEEVRSPLHF

length: 16
J: TRBJ1-1
D: -
size: once
V: TRBV7-9
DNA: TGTGCCAGCAGCCAGACGGACAGCCCCTTGAACACTGAAGCTTTCTTT
CDR3: CASSQTDSPLNTEAFF

length: 15
J: TRBJ2-2
D: TRBD1
size: few
V: TRBV5-5
DNA: TGTGCCAGCAGGATCCAAGACAGGGTCACCGGGGAGCTGTTTTTT
CDR3: CASRIQDRVTGELFF

length: 13
J: TRBJ2-7
D: -
size: -
V: TRBV11-2
DNA: TGTGCCAGCAGCTTAGAAGTCGCGCTCGAGCAGTACTTC
CDR3: CASSLEVALEQYF

length: 16
J: TRBJ1-6
D: -
size: -
V: TRBV7-6
DNA: TGTGCCAGCAGCGGCGGGAGTGCGCTCTACAATTCACCCCTCCACTTT
CDR3: CASSGGSALYNSPLHF

length: 13
J: TRBJ1-1
D: -
size: -
V: TRBV29-1
DNA: TGCAGCGCTGGAGGGGTTGTGGACACTGAAGCTTTCTTT
CDR3: CSAGGVVDTEAFF

length: 15
J: TRBJ2-7
D: -
size: once
V: TRBV4-1
DNA: TGCGCCAGCAGCTACCTGACAGAGGACTCCTACGAGCAGTACTTC
CDR3: CASSYLTEDSYEQYF

length: 14
J: TRBJ2-5
D: TRBD1
size: -
V: TRBV4-1
DNA: TGCGCCAGCAGCCAGGGGACAGGGGTAGAGACCCAGTACTTC
CDR3: CASSQGTGVETQYF

length: 13
J: TRBJ1-1
D: TRBD1
size: -
V: TRBV6-1
DNA: TGTGCCAGTGGACAGGGTTCGAACACTGAAGCTTTCTTT
CDR3: CASGQGSNTEAFF

length: 15
J: TRBJ1-2
D: TRBD1
size: -
V: TRBV27
DNA: TGTGCCAGCAGTTTATCCCGGGACAGCTACTATGGCTACACCTTC
CDR3: CASSLSRDSYYGYTF

length: 13
J: TRBJ1-1
D: -
size: -
V: TRBV27
DNA: TGTGCCAGCAGTTTTGGAGGGTCGACTGAAGCTTTCTTT
CDR3: CASSFGGSTEAFF

length: 15
J: TRBJ1-1
D: -
size: -
V: TRBV10-3
DNA: TGTGCCATCAGACATCCCGGACAGTCGAACACTGAAGCTTTCTTT
CDR3: CAIRHPGQSNTEAFF

length: 14
J: TRBJ2-2
D: -
size: -
V: TRBV9
DNA: TGTGCCAGCAGTCAAGTGGTGAGGACCGGGGAGCTGTTTTTT
CDR3: CASSQVVRTGELFF

length: 13
J: TRBJ2-1
D: TRBD2
size: -
V: TRBV5-1
DNA: TGCGCCAGCAGCCGGGAGGGGGACAATGAGCAGTTCTTC
CDR3: CASSREGDNEQFF

length: 16
J: TRBJ1-6
D: TRBD1
size: -
V: TRBV19
DNA: TGTGCCAGTAGTCCCCGGGACAGTGGCTATAATTCACCCCTCCACTTT
CDR3: CASSPRDSGYNSPLHF

length: 16
J: TRBJ2-7
D: TRBD2
size: -
V: TRBV4-2
DNA: TGTGCCAGCAGCCAAGAGGCCCCTAGCGGGTCCGACGAGCAGTACTTC
CDR3: CASSQEAPSGSDEQYF

length: 15
J: TRBJ2-5
D: TRBD2
size: -
V: TRBV4-1
DNA: TGCGCCAGCAGCCAAACTAGCGGGAGCGTAGAGACCCAGTACTTC
CDR3: CASSQTSGSVETQYF

length: 15
J: TRBJ2-3
D: TRBD2
size: few
V: TRBV9
DNA: TGTGCCAGCAGCAGGGCTAGCGGTCGCACAGATACGCAGTATTTT
CDR3: CASSRASGRTDTQYF